The next 16 T cell receptor beta chains were all read from a single sample in a study of beta chain features in type 1 diabetes. Expressed TCRB transcripts were sequenced because the entire RNA isolate underwent reverse transcription. The table came from immunoSEQ multiplex PCR; TCRdb's copy has only in-frame clones and leaves some out. This sample yields 120,000 to 150,000 clones, of which less than 9% are seen a single time; approximately 1.4% belongs to the top ten. Sequencing was performed on central memory CD4+ T cells from blood. These receptors all stem from a woman in her twenties or thirties in good health.

V usage is TRBV4-2 and J usage is TRBJ2-3; D perhaps matches TRBD2 (5 bases). The germline gives CDR1 LGHNA, CDR2 YNFKEQ. V lost 1 base to trimming and J lost 4 bases, with 15 bases between them. The CDR3 loop spans 16 amino acids. CDR3 amino acids: CASSQVGNRAADTQYF. The CDR3 DNA is TGTGCCAGCAGCCAAGTCGGGAACAGAGCCGCAGATACGCAGTATTTT.

This clone occurred a few times. This chain uses TRBV13 with TRBJ2-1; weak D call: TRBD1 (6 bases). V lost 3 bases and J 7 bases, leaving 10 bases between the germline ends. CDR1 is PRHDT, CDR2 FYEKMQ, per germline (reference sequence). This CDR3 region has 13 residues. In DNA form, the CDR3 reads TGTGCCAGCAGCTTGGGCAGGGGAAATGAGCAGTTCTTC. It specifies CASSLGRGNEQFF.

The gene calls are TRBV7-2 and TRBJ1-2, with 7 bases aligning to TRBD1. Germline V gives CDR1 SGHTA, CDR2 FQGNSA. V gave up 3 bases and J gave up 4 bases; unmatched junction bases: 14. This CDR3 has 17 residues. The CDR3 here is CASSLRIKDRSSYGYTF. The CDR3 DNA sequence: TGTGCCAGCAGCTTGAGGATAAAGGACAGGAGTTCCTATGGCTACACCTTC.

As to this clone: The sample carries other DNA sequences with the same CDR3. The chain links TRBV2 to TRBJ2-2, with TRBD2 as a possible D gene (7 bases). The V gene's germline CDR1 is SNHLY and CDR2 FYNNEI. V dropped 6 bases and J dropped 5 bases, with 10 bases sitting between them. The CDR3 sequence is 13 residues long. CDR3 bases: TGTGCCAGCAGAGGGGGGGGGACCGGGGAGCTGTTTTTT. Translated: CASRGGGTGELFF.

In DNA, the CDR3 is TGCGCCAGCAGCCAACGCCCTGATCTGGCTAGCGGGAGCCATGAGCAGTTCTTC. Amino acids: CASSQRPDLASGSHEQFF. This chain joins TRBV4-1 and TRBJ2-1; 10 bases are a match to TRBD2. The CDR3 spans 18 residues. V was clipped by 2 bases and J by 8 bases; unmatched bases: 15. Germline CDR1 and CDR2: MGHRA and YSYEKL.

V is TRBV29-1 and J is TRBJ1-2, with a possible D match to TRBD1 (5 bases). The CDR3 extends over 16 amino acids. CDR1 is SQVTM, CDR2 ANQGSEA, per germline. Between the trimmed V and J ends, which lost 5 bases and 1 base, there was a span of 20 bases. CDR3 bases: TGCAGCGTTCCTTTGTCCCGGGACTCTTATAACTATGGCTACACCTTC. It specifies CSVPLSRDSYNYGYTF. The full variable domain, with the rest looked up from reference TRBV29-1 and TRBJ1-2, is SAVISQKPSRDICQRGTSLTIQCQVDSQVTMMFWYRQQPGQSLTLIATANQGSEATYESGFVIDKFPISRPNLTFSTLTVSNMSPEDSSIYLCSVPLSRDSYNYGYTFGSGTRLTVV.

This chain joins TRBV30 and TRBJ1-4, with D possibly matching TRBD1 (5 bases). Germline V gives CDR1 GTSNPN, CDR2 SVGIG (reference sequence). The CDR3 is 15 residues long. The germline V and J ends were trimmed by 3 bases and 2 bases, with 13 bases remaining between them. The CDR3 DNA reads TGTGCCTGGAGGGCCCGACAGAACACTAATGAAAAACTGTTTTTT. This gives the protein CAWRARQNTNEKLFF.

This sequence joins TRBV5-4 and TRBJ1-4; the D gene is possibly TRBD1 (6 bases). Trimming cost V 4 bases and J 8 bases, with 12 bases left between them. Germline CDR1 is SGHNT and CDR2 is YYREEE (reference sequence). This CDR3 is 13 amino acids long. CDR3 DNA: TGTGCCAGCAGCGCGGGGGGCGGCGAAAAACTGTTTTTT. Translation: CASSAGGGEKLFF.

This clone has only a few counts. The chain employs TRBV21-1 and TRBJ2-7; the listed D gene, TRBD2, was not tested against the DNA. TRBV21-1 has pseudogene status. CDR3 length: 14 amino acids. CDR3 in DNA: TGTGCCAGCAACCCCAGAGGGGCTAGCGGCGAGCAGTACTTC. Amino acid sequence: CASNPRGASGEQYF.

This clone has only a few counts. The V and J genes are TRBV18 and TRBJ2-7; 12 bases align to TRBD2. The V gene end was trimmed by 6 bases and the J gene end by 2 bases; junction bases not matched to a gene: 17. In germline, CDR1 is KGHSH, CDR2 LQKENI. CDR3 length: 19 residues. The CDR3 region is CASSRAQLAGGAFTYEQYF. The CDR3 DNA is TGTGCCAGCTCCCGCGCTCAACTAGCGGGAGGAGCCTTCACCTACGAGCAGTACTTC.

In its sample, this clone was seen a few times. J is TRBJ2-7 and V is TRBV28, with TRBD1 matching over 10 bases. The CDR3 length is 15 residues. The germline gives CDR1 MDHEN, CDR2 SYDVKM. V dropped 6 bases and J dropped 4; count of bases not matched to a gene: 9. The DNA for the CDR3 is TGTGCCAGCAGGCCGACAGGGGGCGACTTTTACGAGCAGTACTTC. Its translation: CASRPTGGDFYEQYF. The full variable domain, completed using reference TRBV28 and TRBJ2-7, is DVKVTQSSRYLVKRTGEKVFLECVQDMDHENMFWYRQDPGLGLRLIYFSYDVKMKEKGDIPEGYSVSREKKERFSLILESASTNQTSMYLCASRPTGGDFYEQYFGPGTRLTVT.

The rearrangement uses TRBV7-2 and TRBJ2-1; tentative D call: TRBD1 (6 bases). Germline-derived CDR1 and CDR2 are SGHTA and FQGNSA. The CDR3 consists of 14 residues. V was shortened by 5 bases and J by 6 bases, with 14 bases between the two germline ends. The CDR3 DNA sequence: TGTGCCAGCAGCGCCCGACAGGTAGTCAATGAGCAGTTCTTC. Translated: CASSARQVVNEQFF.

This clone was recorded a few times. CDR3 bases: TGTGCCAGCAGCCCAAGACTAGCGGGGAATCAAGAGACCCAGTACTTC. Translated, it gives CASSPRLAGNQETQYF. This chain joins TRBV5-5 and TRBJ2-5; 11 positions match TRBD2. The V gene's germline CDR1 is SGHKS and CDR2 YYEKEE (reference sequence). This CDR3 region has 16 residues. J gave up 2 bases and V 4 bases, and 7 bases lay outside the gene matches.

This clone was seen a few times. The genes are TRBV15 and TRBJ1-4; 9 nucleotides align to TRBD1. V dropped 1 base and J dropped 3; count of bases not matched to a gene: 9. The CDR3 loop spans 18 amino acids. CDR1 LNHNV and CDR2 YYDKDF come from the germline V gene (reference sequence). The CDR3 DNA is TGTGCCACCAGCAGAGGAACAGGGGGCGAAGGGGCTAATGAAAAACTGTTTTTT. It is translated as CATSRGTGGEGANEKLFF.

This clone has more than one count but fewer than ten. The rearrangement links TRBV5-1 to TRBJ2-7; TRBD2 aligns across 8 bases. J gave up 2 bases and V 0 bases, and 7 bases lay outside the gene matches. The CDR3 consists of 16 residues. Germline lookup yields CDR1 SGHRS and CDR2 YFSETQ. CDR3 sequence reads: CASSLAQLAVPYEQYF. The CDR3 DNA sequence: TGCGCCAGCAGCTTGGCCCAACTAGCGGTCCCCTACGAGCAGTACTTC.

The rearrangement joins TRBV7-9 to TRBJ1-4, with a tentative D call TRBD1 (6 bases). CDR3 length: 14 amino acids. V shed 3 bases and J shed 8 bases, with 13 bases lying between them. CDR1 is SEHNR and CDR2 is FQNEAQ in the germline V gene (reference sequence). The CDR3 loop is CASSLGGASEKLFF. The CDR3 DNA is TGTGCCAGCAGCTTGGGGGGGGCGAGCGAAAAACTGTTTTTT. Complete variable domain (other parts from reference TRBV7-9 and TRBJ1-4): DTGVSQNPRHKITKRGQNVTFRCDPISEHNRLYWYRQTLGQGPEFLTYFQNEAQLEKSRLLSDRFSAERPKGSFSTLEIQRTEQGDSAMYLCASSLGGASEKLFFGSGTQLSVL.